A selection of T cell receptor beta chains follows, all from one sample in a study of T cells in Graves' hyperthyroidism and ophthalmopathy. TCRdb reprocessed the multiplex PCR reads with MiXCR, giving one entry per CDR3 protein. The sample contains 530,000 or so distinct CDR3 sequences, less than 25% of which appear only once. The source material was blood. The receptors shown here come from a young woman with Graves' ophthalmopathy. Each CDR3 is given with its conserved first and last residue. D genes are given only for firm matches. Some rows have no size entry. The others give once, few or many, or a class for an expanded clone.

CDR3nt: TGTGCCAGCAGCCAAGATCAGCATCGAAACGGCTACACCTTC; CDR3aa: CASSQDQHRNGYTF; j_gene: TRBJ1-2; v_gene: TRBV3-1; abundance: many; d_gene: .
CDR3nt: TGTGCCAGCAGTTCATGGACCCAAAACTATGGCTACACCTTC; CDR3aa: CASSSWTQNYGYTF; j_gene: TRBJ1-2; v_gene: TRBV12-3/TRBV12-4; abundance: many; d_gene: .
CDR3nt: TGCAGTGCTAGAGAGGGATACGGTGGCTACACCTTC; CDR3aa: CSAREGYGGYTF; j_gene: TRBJ1-2; v_gene: TRBV20-1; abundance: many; d_gene: .
CDR3nt: TGTGCCACCAGCAGAGATCGGTTTTCGAACACTGAAGCTTTCTTT; CDR3aa: CATSRDRFSNTEAFF; j_gene: TRBJ1-1; v_gene: TRBV15; abundance: many; d_gene: .
CDR3nt: TGCGCCAGCAGTGAAGCCAGATCGGTTTCAGAGACCCAGTACTTC; CDR3aa: CASSEARSVSETQYF; j_gene: TRBJ2-5; v_gene: TRBV10-1; abundance: few; d_gene: .
CDR3nt: TGTGCCAGCAGCTTATGGGGAGGAGCGGTAGGCCAAGAGACCCAGTACTTC; CDR3aa: CASSLWGGAVGQETQYF; j_gene: TRBJ2-5; v_gene: TRBV11-2; abundance: .; d_gene: .
CDR3nt: TGTGCCAGCAGTCCACACAGTGACAATCAGCCCCAGCATTTT; CDR3aa: CASSPHSDNQPQHF; j_gene: TRBJ1-5; v_gene: TRBV28; abundance: many; d_gene: .
CDR3nt: TGTGCCAGCAGTTTAAAAGGGGGACAGGGGGGCTACGAGCAGTACTTC; CDR3aa: CASSLKGGQGGYEQYF; j_gene: TRBJ2-7; v_gene: TRBV12-3/TRBV12-4; abundance: many; d_gene: TRBD1
CDR3nt: TGTGCCAGCAGCTTAAAACTCAGGGGTGACTATGGCTACACCTTC; CDR3aa: CASSLKLRGDYGYTF; j_gene: TRBJ1-2; v_gene: TRBV7-8; abundance: many; d_gene: .
CDR3nt: TGTGCCAGCAGATCCGACAGGGCGGGAGTGAACACTGAAGCTTTCTTT; CDR3aa: CASRSDRAGVNTEAFF; j_gene: TRBJ1-1; v_gene: TRBV6-2/TRBV6-3; abundance: many; d_gene: TRBD1
CDR3nt: TGTGCCAGCAGCGTAGTGTCAGATAACACTGAAGCTTTCTTT; CDR3aa: CASSVVSDNTEAFF; j_gene: TRBJ1-1; v_gene: TRBV9; abundance: many; d_gene: .
CDR3nt: TGTGCCAGCAGTCAAGGACAGGGGGGATTCGACACTGAAGCTTTCTTT; CDR3aa: CASSQGQGGFDTEAFF; j_gene: TRBJ1-1; v_gene: TRBV6-1; abundance: many; d_gene: TRBD1
CDR3nt: TGTGCCAGCAGTTTAAGGGCGGGCGCCGGGGCAGGCTACACCTTC; CDR3aa: CASSLRAGAGAGYTF; j_gene: TRBJ1-2; v_gene: TRBV12-3/TRBV12-4; abundance: many; d_gene: .
CDR3nt: TGTGCCAGCAGCGGCCAGGGGGGGGTTGCCTACGAGCAGTACTTC; CDR3aa: CASSGQGGVAYEQYF; j_gene: TRBJ2-7; v_gene: TRBV4-2; abundance: many; d_gene: .
CDR3nt: TGCAGTGCTAGAGATGAGGTCGGGCAATATAGCAATCAGCCCCAGCATTTT; CDR3aa: CSARDEVGQYSNQPQHF; j_gene: TRBJ1-5; v_gene: TRBV20-1; abundance: many; d_gene: .
CDR3nt: TGTGCCAGCAGTATCCAGGGGCTGGGCTCTGGAAACACCATATATTTT; CDR3aa: CASSIQGLGSGNTIYF; j_gene: TRBJ1-3; v_gene: TRBV12-3/TRBV12-4; abundance: many; d_gene: .
CDR3nt: TGTGCCAGCAGTTACTCTCCCGAACAGGGGGCGTACACCGGGGAGCTGTTTTTT; CDR3aa: CASSYSPEQGAYTGELFF; j_gene: TRBJ2-2; v_gene: TRBV6-2/TRBV6-3; abundance: many; d_gene: TRBD1
CDR3nt: TGCAGTGCACCAGGACAGGCGCCCGGAAACACCATATATTTT; CDR3aa: CSAPGQAPGNTIYF; j_gene: TRBJ1-3; v_gene: TRBV20-1; abundance: .; d_gene: TRBD1
CDR3nt: TGTGCCAGCATCAAACTAGAGAACATTCAGTACTTC; CDR3aa: CASIKLENIQYF; j_gene: TRBJ2-4; v_gene: TRBV11-2; abundance: many; d_gene: .
CDR3nt: TGTGCCAGCAGCTTGGGGGACAGGGAGGCCTACTCACCCCTCCACTTT; CDR3aa: CASSLGDREAYSPLHF; j_gene: TRBJ1-6; v_gene: TRBV5-6; abundance: .; d_gene: TRBD1
CDR3nt: TGTGCCAGCAGTTGGAGGGGCGGCACAGATACGCAGTATTTT; CDR3aa: CASSWRGGTDTQYF; j_gene: TRBJ2-3; v_gene: TRBV27; abundance: .; d_gene: .
CDR3nt: TGTGCCAGCAGCTTCGACAGCATCAATCAGCCCCAGCATTTT; CDR3aa: CASSFDSINQPQHF; j_gene: TRBJ1-5; v_gene: TRBV7-2; abundance: .; d_gene: .
CDR3nt: TGTGCCAGCAGAACCGGGACAGGAGGTTCGTATGGCTACACCTTC; CDR3aa: CASRTGTGGSYGYTF; j_gene: TRBJ1-2; v_gene: TRBV12-3/TRBV12-4; abundance: .; d_gene: TRBD1
CDR3nt: TGTGCCATCAGGGAGGCTTCGGAGCAGTACTTC; CDR3aa: CAIREASEQYF; j_gene: TRBJ2-7; v_gene: TRBV6-2/TRBV6-3; abundance: .; d_gene: .
CDR3nt: TGTGCCAGCTCACCACCTCCGGGTGTGGGTCAGCCCCAGCATTTT; CDR3aa: CASSPPPGVGQPQHF; j_gene: TRBJ1-5; v_gene: TRBV18; abundance: .; d_gene: .
CDR3nt: TGCAGTGCACCCGACGAGGGCTACGAGCAGTACTTC; CDR3aa: CSAPDEGYEQYF; j_gene: TRBJ2-7; v_gene: TRBV20-1; abundance: .; d_gene: .
CDR3nt: TGCGCCAGCAGCTTGGCCCCGGGACAGGGCTTTAACGAGCAGTACTTC; CDR3aa: CASSLAPGQGFNEQYF; j_gene: TRBJ2-7; v_gene: TRBV5-1; abundance: .; d_gene: TRBD1
CDR3nt: TGCAGTGCGACGGGGACAGGGGAAGGTCAGCCCCAGCATTTT; CDR3aa: CSATGTGEGQPQHF; j_gene: TRBJ1-5; v_gene: TRBV20-1; abundance: many; d_gene: TRBD1
CDR3nt: TGTGCCAGCAGCCCGTTGCCTGCTGGGGCCAACGTCCTGACTTTC; CDR3aa: CASSPLPAGANVLTF; j_gene: TRBJ2-6; v_gene: TRBV7-9; abundance: many; d_gene: .
CDR3nt: TGTGCCAGCAGTTTAGGGGAACCTCGTTGGGACGAGCAGTACTTC; CDR3aa: CASSLGEPRWDEQYF; j_gene: TRBJ2-7; v_gene: TRBV12-3/TRBV12-4; abundance: many; d_gene: .
CDR3nt: TGTGCCAGCAGTTACTCGAACACTAGCCCTAACAATGAGCAGTTCTTC; CDR3aa: CASSYSNTSPNNEQFF; j_gene: TRBJ2-1; v_gene: TRBV6-2/TRBV6-3; abundance: few; d_gene: .
CDR3nt: TGTGCCAGCAGTTGGGACAGCCTCCACGAGCAGTACTTC; CDR3aa: CASSWDSLHEQYF; j_gene: TRBJ2-7; v_gene: TRBV12-3/TRBV12-4; abundance: .; d_gene: TRBD1
CDR3nt: TGTGCCATCAGTGGCCAGACAGGGTTCAGTCGCTACACCTTC; CDR3aa: CAISGQTGFSRYTF; j_gene: TRBJ1-2; v_gene: TRBV10-3; abundance: .; d_gene: TRBD1
CDR3nt: TGCGCCAGCAGCCATCTTGGACCGTCCCTGGAGACCCAGTACTTC; CDR3aa: CASSHLGPSLETQYF; j_gene: TRBJ2-5; v_gene: TRBV7-6; abundance: .; d_gene: .
CDR3nt: TGTGCCAGCAGCTTAAGTCCCCCGTATGGCTACACCTTC; CDR3aa: CASSLSPPYGYTF; j_gene: TRBJ1-2; v_gene: TRBV7-9; abundance: .; d_gene: .
CDR3nt: TGTGCCAGCAGTCCCGGACAGGGGGACCAAGAGACCCAGTACTTC; CDR3aa: CASSPGQGDQETQYF; j_gene: TRBJ2-5; v_gene: TRBV6-1; abundance: few; d_gene: TRBD1
CDR3nt: TGTGCCAGCAAGGTGACCTCGTACCAAGAGACCCAGTACTTC; CDR3aa: CASKVTSYQETQYF; j_gene: TRBJ2-5; v_gene: TRBV27; abundance: many; d_gene: .